Included here is one T cell receptor beta chain sequence, with context. Libraries were prepared by immunoSEQ multiplex PCR; TCRdb keeps only in-frame clonotypes and omits some of them. The profile shows just over 80,000 clones, around 96% of them singletons. This sample is drawn from a study of technical replicates of blood from four donors. The CDR3 has 13 amino acids. Germline CDR1 reads MNHEY; CDR2 reads SVGAGI. With 6 bases clipped from V and 2 bases from J, the junction kept 1 base outside the gene matches. Sample: T cells isolated from PBMCs. The receptor comes from a human donor in good health. The gene calls are TRBV6-5 and TRBJ2-7, with 10 positions matching TRBD1. CDR3 protein: CASRGTGAYEQYF. The DNA of the CDR3 is TGTGCCAGCAGAGGGACAGGGGCCTACGAGCAGTACTTC.